This T cell receptor beta chain was captured in a study of identical twins. This clonotype was counted only a few times. The antigen is undetermined. Via MiXCR, TCRdb re-called the 5' RACE reads, giving one row per CDR3 protein. The sample contains approximately 700,000 distinct CDR3 sequences, 18% of which appear only once. Study-wide findings and caveats: Out-of-frame alpha sequences shared by twins were enriched for low generation probability. Carriage of fewer insertions was seen in abundant cord blood beta clonotypes, whereas memory repertoires showed none.

The sample also formed part of further work on T cells expressing NK-cell markers. That report adds: HCMV serostatus: seven of eight sequenced donors positive, one negative.

Material: PBMCs. The origin of this receptor is a woman between 18 and 29 years old in good health.

Here the CDR3 DNA reads TGTGCCAGCAGCCCAAGAAGGACAGGCAGGGGAGTCTACGAGCAGTACTTC. This translates into CASSPRRTGRGVYEQYF. The chain links TRBV4-2 to TRBJ2-7, with 7 bases fitting TRBD1. Looked up from germline, CDR1 is LGHNA and CDR2 is YNFKEQ. Trimming took 4 bases from V and 3 from J; bases not matched to a gene: 15. This CDR3 has 17 amino acids.